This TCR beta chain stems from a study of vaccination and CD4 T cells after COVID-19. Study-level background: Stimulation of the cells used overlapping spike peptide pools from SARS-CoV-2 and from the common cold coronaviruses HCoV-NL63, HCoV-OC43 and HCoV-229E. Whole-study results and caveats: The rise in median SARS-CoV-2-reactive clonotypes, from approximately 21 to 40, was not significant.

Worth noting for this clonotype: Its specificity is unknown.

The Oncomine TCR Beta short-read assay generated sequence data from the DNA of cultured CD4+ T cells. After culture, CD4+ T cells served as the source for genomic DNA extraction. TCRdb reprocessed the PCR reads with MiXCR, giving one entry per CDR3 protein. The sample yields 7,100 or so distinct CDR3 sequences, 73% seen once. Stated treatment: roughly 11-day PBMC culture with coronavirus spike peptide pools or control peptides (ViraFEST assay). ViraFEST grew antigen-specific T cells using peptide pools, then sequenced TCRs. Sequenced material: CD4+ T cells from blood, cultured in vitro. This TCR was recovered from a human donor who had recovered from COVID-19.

CDR3 in amino acids: CASSQRAPLHF. Written as DNA, the CDR3 is TGTGCCAGCAGTCAGAGAGCACCCCTCCACTTT. The chain has TRBV6-2 or TRBV6-3 and TRBJ1-6; no firm D call. The germline CDR1 and CDR2 sequences are MNHEY and SVGEGT. This CDR3 spans 11 amino acids. V lost 5 bases to trimming and J lost 11 bases, with 7 bases between them.